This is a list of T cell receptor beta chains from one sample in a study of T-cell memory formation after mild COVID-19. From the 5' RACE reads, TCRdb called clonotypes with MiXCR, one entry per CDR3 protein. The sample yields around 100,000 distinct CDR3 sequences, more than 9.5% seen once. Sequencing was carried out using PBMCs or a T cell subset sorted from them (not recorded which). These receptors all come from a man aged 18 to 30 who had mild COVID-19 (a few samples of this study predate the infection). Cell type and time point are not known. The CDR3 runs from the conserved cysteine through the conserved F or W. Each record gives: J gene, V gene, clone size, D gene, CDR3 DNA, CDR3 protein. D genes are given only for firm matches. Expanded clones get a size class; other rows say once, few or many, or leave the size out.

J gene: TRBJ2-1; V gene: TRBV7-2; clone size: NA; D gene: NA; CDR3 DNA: TGTGCCAGCAGCTTAAGGGACGGTCCCTCCTACAATGAGCAGTTCTTC; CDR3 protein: CASSLRDGPSYNEQFF
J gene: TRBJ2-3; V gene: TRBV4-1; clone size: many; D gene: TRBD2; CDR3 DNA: TGCGCCAGCAGCTCACGACTAGCGGCGTTCACAGATACGCAGTATTTT; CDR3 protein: CASSSRLAAFTDTQYF
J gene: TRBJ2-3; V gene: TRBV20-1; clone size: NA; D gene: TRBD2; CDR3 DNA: TGCAGTGCTAGGCCCCTAGCGGGGGTTATGGGGGATACGCAGTATTTT; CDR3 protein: CSARPLAGVMGDTQYF
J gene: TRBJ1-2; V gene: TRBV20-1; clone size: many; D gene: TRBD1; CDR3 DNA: TGCAGTGCTAGAGACCCTATGACAGGGAACTATGGCTACACCTTC; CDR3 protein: CSARDPMTGNYGYTF
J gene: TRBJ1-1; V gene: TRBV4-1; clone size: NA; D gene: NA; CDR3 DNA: TGCGCCAGCAGCCATCTGAGTTTGGGTTTGAACACTGAAGCTTTCTTT; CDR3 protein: CASSHLSLGLNTEAFF
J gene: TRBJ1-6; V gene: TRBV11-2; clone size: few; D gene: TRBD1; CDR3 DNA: TGTGCCAGCAGCTCAGGACAGGGAGGGGATTCACCCCTCCACTTT; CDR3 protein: CASSSGQGGDSPLHF
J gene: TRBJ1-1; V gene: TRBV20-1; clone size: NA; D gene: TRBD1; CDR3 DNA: TGCAGTGCTGGCCAGGGGGGGGGTTTCTTT; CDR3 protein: CSAGQGGGFF
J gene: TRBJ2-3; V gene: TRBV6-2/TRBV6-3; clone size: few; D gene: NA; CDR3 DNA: TGTGCCAGCAGTCCAAAGCCGGATACGCAGTATTTT; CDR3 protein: CASSPKPDTQYF
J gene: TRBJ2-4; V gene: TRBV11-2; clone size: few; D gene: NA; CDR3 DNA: TGTGCCAGCAGCTTATATGGGGGGCGTCAAAACATTCAGTACTTC; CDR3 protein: CASSLYGGRQNIQYF
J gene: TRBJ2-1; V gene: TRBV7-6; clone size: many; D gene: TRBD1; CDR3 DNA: TGTGCCAGCAGCAGAGAAACAGGGGGCGCAACCTACAATGAGCAGTTCTTC; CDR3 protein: CASSRETGGATYNEQFF
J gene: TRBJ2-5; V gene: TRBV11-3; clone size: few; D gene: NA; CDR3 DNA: TGTGCCAGCAGCCACCGAGACAACGGGGAGACCCAGTACTTC; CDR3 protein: CASSHRDNGETQYF
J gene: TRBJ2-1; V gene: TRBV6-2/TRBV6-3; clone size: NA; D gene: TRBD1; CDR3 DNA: TGTGCCAGCAGTTACGTCCGGGACAGGGACTCCTACAATGAGCAGTTCTTC; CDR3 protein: CASSYVRDRDSYNEQFF
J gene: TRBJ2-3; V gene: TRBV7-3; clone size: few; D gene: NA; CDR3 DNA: TGTGCCAGCAGCTCGCTAGGGGGGCAGCGGGTCACAGATACGCAGTATTTT; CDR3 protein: CASSSLGGQRVTDTQYF
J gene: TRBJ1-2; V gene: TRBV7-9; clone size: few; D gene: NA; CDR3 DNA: TGTGCCAGCAGCCCGGGACACAGGTTATTCTCTTACGGCTACACCTTC; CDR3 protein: CASSPGHRLFSYGYTF
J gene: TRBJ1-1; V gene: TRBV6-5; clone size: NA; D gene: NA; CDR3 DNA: TGTGCCAGCAGTTACCGGGACGGGGGCACTGAAGCTTTCTTT; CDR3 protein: CASSYRDGGTEAFF
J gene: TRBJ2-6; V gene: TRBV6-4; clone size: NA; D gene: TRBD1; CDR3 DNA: TGTGCCAGCACCCTGCATGGACAGGGGATTAGCTCTGGGGCCAACGTCCTGACTTTC; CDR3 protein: CASTLHGQGISSGANVLTF
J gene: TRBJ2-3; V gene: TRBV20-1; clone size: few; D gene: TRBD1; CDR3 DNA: TGCAGTGCTGGACAGGACCGGACAGATACGCAGTATTTT; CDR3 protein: CSAGQDRTDTQYF
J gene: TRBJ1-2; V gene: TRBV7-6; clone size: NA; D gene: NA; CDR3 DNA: TGTGCCAGCAGCTTAGCACCAGGGGCTAACTATGGCTACACCTTC; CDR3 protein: CASSLAPGANYGYTF
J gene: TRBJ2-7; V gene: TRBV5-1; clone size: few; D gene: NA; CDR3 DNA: TGCGCCAGCAGTACGCTGGACAGCTTCTCCTACGAGCAGTACTTC; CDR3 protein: CASSTLDSFSYEQYF
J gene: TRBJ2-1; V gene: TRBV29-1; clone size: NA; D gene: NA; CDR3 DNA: TGCAGCGTTGACACAGGGTTCGAGGAGCAGTTCTTC; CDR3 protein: CSVDTGFEEQFF
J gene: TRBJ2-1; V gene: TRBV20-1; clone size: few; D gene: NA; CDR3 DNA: TGCAGTGCTATCTCACCGGACGGAGCCTACAATGAGCAGTTCTTC; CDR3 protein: CSAISPDGAYNEQFF
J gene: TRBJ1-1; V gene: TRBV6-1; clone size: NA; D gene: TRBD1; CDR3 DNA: TGTGCCAGCCGCCGACAGGGAGGAATGGGGAACACTGAAGCTTTCTTT; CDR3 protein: CASRRQGGMGNTEAFF
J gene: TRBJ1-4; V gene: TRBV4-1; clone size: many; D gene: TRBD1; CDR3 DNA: TGCGCCAGCAGCCAAGCCGGGACAGCTAATGAAAAACTGTTTTTT; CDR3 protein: CASSQAGTANEKLFF
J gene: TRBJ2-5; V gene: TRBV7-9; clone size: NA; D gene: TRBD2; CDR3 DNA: TGTGCCAGCAGCCAGGCGTTCGGGAGGCAAGAGACCCAGTACTTC; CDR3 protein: CASSQAFGRQETQYF
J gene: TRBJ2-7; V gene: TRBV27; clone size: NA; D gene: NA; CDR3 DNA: TGTGCCAGCAGTTCGAACTTGAGGGGGGCTGGGTCCTACGAGCAGTACTTC; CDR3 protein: CASSSNLRGAGSYEQYF
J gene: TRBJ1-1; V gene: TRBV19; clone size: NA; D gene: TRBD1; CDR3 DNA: TGTGCCAGTAGTACTGGACAGGGGGGCACTGAAGCTTTCTTT; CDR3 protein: CASSTGQGGTEAFF
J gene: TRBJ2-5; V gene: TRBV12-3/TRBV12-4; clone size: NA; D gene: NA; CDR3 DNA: TGTGCCAGCAGCCTCTGGTCTAGCCCCCAAGAGACCCAGTACTTC; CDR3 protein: CASSLWSSPQETQYF
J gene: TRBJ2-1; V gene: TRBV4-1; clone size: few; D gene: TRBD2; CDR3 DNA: TGCGCCAGCAGCCAAGATAGGGTAGCGGGAGACAACTCCTACAATGAGCAGTTCTTC; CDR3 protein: CASSQDRVAGDNSYNEQFF
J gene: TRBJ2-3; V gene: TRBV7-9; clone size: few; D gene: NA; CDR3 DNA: TGTGCCAGCAGCCAGGCGGGCGGCCCCACAGATACGCAGTATTTT; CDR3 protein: CASSQAGGPTDTQYF
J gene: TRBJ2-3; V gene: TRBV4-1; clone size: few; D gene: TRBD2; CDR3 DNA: TGCGCCAGCAGCCAAGAGAGCGGGGGGCTAACTAGCACAGATACGCAGTATTTT; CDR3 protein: CASSQESGGLTSTDTQYF
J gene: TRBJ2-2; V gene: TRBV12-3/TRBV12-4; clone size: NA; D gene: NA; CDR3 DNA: TGTGCCAGCAGTGCCTCTATATCCTTGGGGACCGGGGAGCTGTTTTTT; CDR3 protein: CASSASISLGTGELFF
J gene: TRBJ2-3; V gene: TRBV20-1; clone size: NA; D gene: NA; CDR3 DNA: TGCAGTGCTCCCGGACCGGGGGATACGCAGTATTTT; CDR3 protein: CSAPGPGDTQYF
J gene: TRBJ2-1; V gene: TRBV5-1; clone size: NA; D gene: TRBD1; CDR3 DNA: TGCGCCAGCAGCTTGGCCGTAGACAGGGGCGGTGAGCAGTTCTTC; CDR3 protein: CASSLAVDRGGEQFF
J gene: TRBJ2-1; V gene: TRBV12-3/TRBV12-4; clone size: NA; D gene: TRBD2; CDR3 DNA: TGTGCCAGCAGCTTCGAGCTAGCGGGGGGGCCCGCCAGCTCCTACAATGAGCAGTTCTTC; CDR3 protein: CASSFELAGGPASSYNEQFF
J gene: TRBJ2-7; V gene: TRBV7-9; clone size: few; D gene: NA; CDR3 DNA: TGTGCCAGCAGCTTCGCGGCAGGCTACGAGCAGTACTTC; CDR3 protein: CASSFAAGYEQYF
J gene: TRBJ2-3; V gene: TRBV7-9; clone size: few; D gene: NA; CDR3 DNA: TGTGCCAGCAGCCCCCCCGGGATGCTAGATACGCAGTATTTT; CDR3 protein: CASSPPGMLDTQYF
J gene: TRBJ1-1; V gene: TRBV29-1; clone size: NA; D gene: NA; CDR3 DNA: TGCAGCGTTTCGGCGGAACGGAACACTGAAGCTTTCTTT; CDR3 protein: CSVSAERNTEAFF
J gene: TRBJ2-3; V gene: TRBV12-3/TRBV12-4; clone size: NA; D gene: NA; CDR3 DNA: TGTGCCAGCAGTTTAGCGTATTTAGAATCGGAGGGAGATACGCAGTATTTT; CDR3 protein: CASSLAYLESEGDTQYF
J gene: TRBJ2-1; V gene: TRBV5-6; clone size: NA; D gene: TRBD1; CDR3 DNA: TGTGCCAGCAGCCCAGGGACAGGAGACTACAATGAGCAGTTCTTC; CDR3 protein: CASSPGTGDYNEQFF
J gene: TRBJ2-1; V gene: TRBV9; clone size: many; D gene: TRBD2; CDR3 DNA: TGTGCCAGCAGCGTATCGGCTAGCGGGGTAAATGAACAGTTCTTC; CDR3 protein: CASSVSASGVNEQFF
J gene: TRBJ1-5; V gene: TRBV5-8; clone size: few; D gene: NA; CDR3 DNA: TGTGCCAGCAGCTTAGCAGTACAGCCCCAGCATTTT; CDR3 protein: CASSLAVQPQHF
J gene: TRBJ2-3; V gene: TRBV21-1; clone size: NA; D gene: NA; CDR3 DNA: TGTGCCAGCAACCCGAGAGGGGCGCAAGGGACAGATACGCAGTATTTT; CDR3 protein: CASNPRGAQGTDTQYF
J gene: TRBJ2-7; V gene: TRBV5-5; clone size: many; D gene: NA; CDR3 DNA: TGTGCCAGCGGGCGGTTCTACGAGCAGTACTTC; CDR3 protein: CASGRFYEQYF
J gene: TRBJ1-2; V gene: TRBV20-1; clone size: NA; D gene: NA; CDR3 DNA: TGCAGTGCAACCCCACCGGGGGTCGAATATGGCTACACCTTC; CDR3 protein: CSATPPGVEYGYTF
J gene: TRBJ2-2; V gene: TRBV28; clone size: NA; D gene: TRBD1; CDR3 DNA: TGTGCCAGCATGGCCGGACAGGGAAGGCCCGGGGAGCTGTTTTTT; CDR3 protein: CASMAGQGRPGELFF
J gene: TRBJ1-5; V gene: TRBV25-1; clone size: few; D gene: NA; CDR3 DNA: TGTGCCAGCAGTGATGGGTCAGGGGATCAGCCCCAGCATTTT; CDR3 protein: CASSDGSGDQPQHF
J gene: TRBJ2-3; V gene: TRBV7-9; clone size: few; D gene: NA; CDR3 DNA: TGTGCCAGCAGCTTCGCTACAGATACGCAGTATTTT; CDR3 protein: CASSFATDTQYF
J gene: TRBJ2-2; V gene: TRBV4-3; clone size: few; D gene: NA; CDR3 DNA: TGCGCCAGCAGCCAAGATGGGGGCGGGAACACCGGGGAGCTGTTTTTT; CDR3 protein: CASSQDGGGNTGELFF
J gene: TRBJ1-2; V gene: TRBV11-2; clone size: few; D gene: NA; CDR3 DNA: TGTGCCAGCAGCCTCCTATCCCAGGTGAACTATGGCTACACCTTC; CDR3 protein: CASSLLSQVNYGYTF
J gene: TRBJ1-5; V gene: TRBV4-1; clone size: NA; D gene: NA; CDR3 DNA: TGCGCCAGCAGCGATCCAGCCAGGATTGATCAGCCCCAGCATTTT; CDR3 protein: CASSDPARIDQPQHF
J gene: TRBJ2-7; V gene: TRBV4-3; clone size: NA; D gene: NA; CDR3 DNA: TGCGCCAGCAGCCAAGGGATCCTGGGGGCTAGGGTTCGGAAGTACTTC; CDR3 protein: CASSQGILGARVRKYF
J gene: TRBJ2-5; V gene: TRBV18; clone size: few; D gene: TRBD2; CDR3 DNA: TGTGCCAGCTCACCGGGACTAGCTCCCGGAGAGACCCAGTACTTC; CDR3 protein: CASSPGLAPGETQYF
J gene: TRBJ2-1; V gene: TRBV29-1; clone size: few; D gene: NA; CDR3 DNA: TGCAGCGTTGATACAAATGAGCAGTTCTTC; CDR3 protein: CSVDTNEQFF
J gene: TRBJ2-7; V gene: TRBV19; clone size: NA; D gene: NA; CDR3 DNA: TGTGCCAGTAGTATGAAGCGTCTCGACTCCTACGAGCAGTACTTC; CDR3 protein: CASSMKRLDSYEQYF